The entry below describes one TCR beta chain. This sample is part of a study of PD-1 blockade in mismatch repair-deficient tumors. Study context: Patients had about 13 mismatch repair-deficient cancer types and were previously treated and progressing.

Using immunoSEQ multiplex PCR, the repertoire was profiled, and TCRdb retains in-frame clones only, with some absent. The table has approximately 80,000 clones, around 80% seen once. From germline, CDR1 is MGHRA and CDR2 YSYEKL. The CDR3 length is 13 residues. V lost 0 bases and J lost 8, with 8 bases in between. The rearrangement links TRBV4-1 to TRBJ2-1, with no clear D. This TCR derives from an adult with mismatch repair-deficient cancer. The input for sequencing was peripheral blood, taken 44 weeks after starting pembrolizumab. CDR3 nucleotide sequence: TGCGCCAGCAGCCAAGATTCTCGGGATGAGCAGTTCTTC. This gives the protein CASSQDSRDEQFF.